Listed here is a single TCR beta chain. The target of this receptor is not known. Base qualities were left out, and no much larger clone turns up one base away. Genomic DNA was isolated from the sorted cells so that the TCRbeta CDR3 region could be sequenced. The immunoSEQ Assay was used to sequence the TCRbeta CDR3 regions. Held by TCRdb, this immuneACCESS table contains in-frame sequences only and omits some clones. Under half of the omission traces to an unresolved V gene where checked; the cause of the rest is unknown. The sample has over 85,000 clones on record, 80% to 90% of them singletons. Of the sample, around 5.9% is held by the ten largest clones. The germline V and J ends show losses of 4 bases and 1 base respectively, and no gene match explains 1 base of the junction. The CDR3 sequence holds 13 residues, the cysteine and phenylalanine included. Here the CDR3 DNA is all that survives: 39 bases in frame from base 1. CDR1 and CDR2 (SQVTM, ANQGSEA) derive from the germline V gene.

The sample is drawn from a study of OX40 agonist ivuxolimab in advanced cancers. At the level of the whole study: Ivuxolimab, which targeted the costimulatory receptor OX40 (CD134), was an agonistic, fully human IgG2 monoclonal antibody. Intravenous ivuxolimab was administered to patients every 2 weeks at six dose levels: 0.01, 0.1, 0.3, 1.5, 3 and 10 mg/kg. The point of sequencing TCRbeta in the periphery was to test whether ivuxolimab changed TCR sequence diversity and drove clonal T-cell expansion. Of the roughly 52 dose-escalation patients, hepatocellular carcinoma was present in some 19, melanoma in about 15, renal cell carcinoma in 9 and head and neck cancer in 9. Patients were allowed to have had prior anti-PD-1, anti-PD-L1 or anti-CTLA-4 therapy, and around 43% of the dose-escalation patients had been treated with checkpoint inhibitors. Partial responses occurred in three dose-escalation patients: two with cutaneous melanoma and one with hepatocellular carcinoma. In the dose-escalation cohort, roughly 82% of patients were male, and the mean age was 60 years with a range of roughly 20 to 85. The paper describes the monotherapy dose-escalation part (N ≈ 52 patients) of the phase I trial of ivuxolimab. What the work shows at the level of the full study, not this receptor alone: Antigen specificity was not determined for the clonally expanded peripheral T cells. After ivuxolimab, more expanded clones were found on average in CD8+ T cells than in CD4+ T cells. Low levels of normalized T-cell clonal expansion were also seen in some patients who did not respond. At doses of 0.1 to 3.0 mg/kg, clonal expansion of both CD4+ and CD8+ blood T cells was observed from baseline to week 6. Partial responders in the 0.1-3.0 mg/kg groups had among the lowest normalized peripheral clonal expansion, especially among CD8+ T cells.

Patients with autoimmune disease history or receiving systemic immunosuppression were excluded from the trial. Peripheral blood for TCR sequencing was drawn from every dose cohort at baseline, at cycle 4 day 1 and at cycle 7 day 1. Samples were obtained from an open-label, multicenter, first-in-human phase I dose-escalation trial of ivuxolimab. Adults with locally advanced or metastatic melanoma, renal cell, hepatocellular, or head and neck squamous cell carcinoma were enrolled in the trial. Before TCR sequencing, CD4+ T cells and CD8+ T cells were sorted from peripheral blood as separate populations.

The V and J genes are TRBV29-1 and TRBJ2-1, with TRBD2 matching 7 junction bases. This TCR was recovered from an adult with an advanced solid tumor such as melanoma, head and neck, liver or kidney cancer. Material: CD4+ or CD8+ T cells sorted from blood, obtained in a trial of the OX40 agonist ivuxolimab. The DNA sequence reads TGCAGCGTTGGAGCGGGATCCTACAATGAGCAGTTCTTC. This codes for CSVGAGSYNEQFF.